This entry describes one T cell receptor beta chain. The antigen is undetermined. Donation came from healthy HIV-negative adults that had no recent acute infections or vaccinations. A split of CD4+ cells into CD45RA+ naive and CD45RA-negative memory subsets was performed. Trimming removed 5 bases from V and 6 bases from J; junction bases left unmatched: 11. The CDR3 runs 16 residues. Germline V gene sequence: CDR1 MNHEY, CDR2 SMNVEV (reference sequence). These data come from a study of shared clonotypes between healthy human individuals. Study observations and caveats: The study found lower generation probabilities in non-shared clonotypes than in those shared by all four donors. Donor scarcity curtailed the genetic and exposure-history diversity represented herein.

The assay was immunoSEQ multiplex PCR, and TCRdb's table has in-frame clones only and misses some. The sample contains roughly 650,000 clones, about 96% of which appear only once. Sequenced input: naive CD4+ T cells sorted from blood. Subset specified: CD45RA+ positively selected. The clonotype was recovered from a woman between 25 and 40 years old in good health. This rearrangement joins TRBV27 to TRBJ2-7; 12 bases are a match to TRBD2. CDR3 DNA sequence: TGTGCCAGCAGTCCGATGACTAGCGGGAGATCAACCGAGCAGTACTTC. Its translation is CASSPMTSGRSTEQYF.